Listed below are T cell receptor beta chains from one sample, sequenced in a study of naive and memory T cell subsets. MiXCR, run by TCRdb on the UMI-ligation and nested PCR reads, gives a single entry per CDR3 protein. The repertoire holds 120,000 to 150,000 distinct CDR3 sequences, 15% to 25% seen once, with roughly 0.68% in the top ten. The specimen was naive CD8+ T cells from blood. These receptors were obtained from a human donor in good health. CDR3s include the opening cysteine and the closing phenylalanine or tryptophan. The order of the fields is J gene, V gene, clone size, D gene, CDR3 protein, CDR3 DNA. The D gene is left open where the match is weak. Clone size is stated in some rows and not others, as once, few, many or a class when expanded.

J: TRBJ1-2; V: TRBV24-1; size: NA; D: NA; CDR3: CATSDLPGYGYTF; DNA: TGTGCCACCAGTGATCTGCCAGGGTATGGCTACACCTTC
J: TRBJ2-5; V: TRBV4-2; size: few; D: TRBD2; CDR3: CASSQVRERGETQYF; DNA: TGTGCCAGCAGCCAAGTGAGGGAGCGGGGGGAGACCCAGTACTTC
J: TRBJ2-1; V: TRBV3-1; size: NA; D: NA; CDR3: CASSHDRSLANFYNEQFF; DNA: TGTGCCAGCAGCCATGATAGGTCGCTAGCGAACTTCTACAATGAGCAGTTCTTC
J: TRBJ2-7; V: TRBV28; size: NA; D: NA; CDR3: CASSLRTVRSRGEQYF; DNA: TGTGCCAGCAGTCTAAGGACAGTCAGATCCCGCGGCGAGCAGTACTTC
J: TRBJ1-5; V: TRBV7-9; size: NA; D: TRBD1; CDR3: CASSPPGTGIWRNQPQHF; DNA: TGTGCCAGCAGCCCCCCCGGGACAGGGATTTGGAGGAATCAGCCCCAGCATTTT
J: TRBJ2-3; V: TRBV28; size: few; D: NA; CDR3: CASERRAGSLTDTQYF; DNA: TGTGCCAGCGAGCGTAGGGCGGGATCACTCACAGATACGCAGTATTTT
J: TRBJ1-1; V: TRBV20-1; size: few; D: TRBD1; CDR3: CSASPGTGLSFF; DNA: TGCAGTGCTAGTCCCGGGACAGGGCTTTCTTTCTTT
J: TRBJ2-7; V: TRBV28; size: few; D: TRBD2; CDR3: CASSLSGGNYEQYF; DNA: TGTGCCAGCAGTTTATCGGGGGGAAATTACGAGCAGTACTTC
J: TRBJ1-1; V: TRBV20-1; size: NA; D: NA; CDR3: CSALPQGIQAEAFF; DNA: TGCAGTGCCCTACCCCAGGGGATCCAGGCTGAAGCTTTCTTT
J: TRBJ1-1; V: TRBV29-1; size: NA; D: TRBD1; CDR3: CSVRDRGWSEAFF; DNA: TGCAGCGTACGGGACAGGGGGTGGTCTGAAGCTTTCTTT
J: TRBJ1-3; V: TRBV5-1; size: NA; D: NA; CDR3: CASSPIGESGNTIYF; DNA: TGCGCCAGCAGCCCAATCGGGGAATCAGGAAACACCATATATTTT
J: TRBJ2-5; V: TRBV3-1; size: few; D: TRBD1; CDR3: CASSERGQTQETQYF; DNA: TGTGCCAGCAGCGAAAGGGGACAGACACAAGAGACCCAGTACTTC
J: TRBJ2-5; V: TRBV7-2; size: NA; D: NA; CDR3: CASSLVSQGKETQYF; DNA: TGTGCCAGCAGCTTAGTCTCCCAGGGGAAAGAGACCCAGTACTTC
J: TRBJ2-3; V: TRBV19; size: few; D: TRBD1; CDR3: CASSPADRGTDTQYF; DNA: TGTGCCAGTAGTCCCGCGGACAGGGGCACAGATACGCAGTATTTT
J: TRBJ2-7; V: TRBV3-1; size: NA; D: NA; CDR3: CASSQAGISYEQYF; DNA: TGTGCCAGCAGCCAAGCCGGGATCTCCTACGAGCAGTACTTC
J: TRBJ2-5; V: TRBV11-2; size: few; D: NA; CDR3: CASSPGQTRVSGREETQYF; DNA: TGTGCCAGCAGCCCAGGACAGACCCGGGTTAGCGGGCGCGAGGAGACCCAGTACTTC
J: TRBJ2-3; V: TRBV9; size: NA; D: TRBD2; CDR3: CASSPSVAGVGTDTQYF; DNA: TGTGCCAGCAGCCCCTCCGTAGCGGGAGTCGGGACAGATACGCAGTATTTT
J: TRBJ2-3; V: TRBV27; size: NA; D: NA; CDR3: CATHLGAKASGTDTQYF; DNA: TGTGCCACCCATCTGGGGGCGAAGGCATCCGGCACAGATACGCAGTATTTT
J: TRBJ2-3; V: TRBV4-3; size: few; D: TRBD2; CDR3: CASSQGRTSGTDTQYF; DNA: TGCGCCAGCAGCCAAGGGAGGACTAGCGGCACAGATACGCAGTATTTT
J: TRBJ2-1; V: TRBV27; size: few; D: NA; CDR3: CASNEGGPMYNEQFF; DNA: TGTGCCAGCAATGAGGGAGGACCTATGTACAATGAGCAGTTCTTC
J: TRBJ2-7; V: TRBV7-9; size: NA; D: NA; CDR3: CASGTDYPYEQYF; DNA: TGTGCCAGCGGCACGGACTACCCCTACGAGCAGTACTTC
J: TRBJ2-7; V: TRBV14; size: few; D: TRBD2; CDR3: CASSYTSGGYEQYF; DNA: TGTGCCAGCAGCTATACTAGCGGAGGCTACGAGCAGTACTTC
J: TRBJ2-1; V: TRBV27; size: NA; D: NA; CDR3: CASSFSGSEQFF; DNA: TGTGCCAGCAGTTTTTCGGGGAGTGAGCAGTTCTTC
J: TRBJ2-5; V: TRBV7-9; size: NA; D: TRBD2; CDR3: CASSYQRGGQETQYF; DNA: TGTGCCAGCAGCTACCAGCGGGGAGGTCAAGAGACCCAGTACTTC
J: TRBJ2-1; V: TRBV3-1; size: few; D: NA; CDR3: CASSQDLERTAYNEQFF; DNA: TGTGCCAGCAGCCAAGATTTGGAGCGTACCGCCTACAATGAGCAGTTCTTC
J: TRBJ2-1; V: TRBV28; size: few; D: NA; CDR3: CASSFYGDNEQFF; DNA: TGTGCCAGCAGTTTTTACGGAGACAATGAGCAGTTCTTC
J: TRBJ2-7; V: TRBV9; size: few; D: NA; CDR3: CASSVGREPSYEQYF; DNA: TGTGCCAGCAGCGTAGGTAGAGAACCCTCCTACGAGCAGTACTTC
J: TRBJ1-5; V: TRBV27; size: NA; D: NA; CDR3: CASSQFAGGNQPQHF; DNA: TGTGCCAGCAGCCAGTTTGCCGGAGGCAATCAGCCCCAGCATTTT
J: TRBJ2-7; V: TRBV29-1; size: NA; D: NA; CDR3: CSAQGGATYEQYF; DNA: TGCAGCGCCCAAGGGGGGGCGACCTACGAGCAGTACTTC
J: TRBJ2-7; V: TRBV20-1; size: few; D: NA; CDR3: CSARDPSRREQYF; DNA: TGCAGTGCTAGAGATCCCTCTAGGCGCGAGCAGTACTTC
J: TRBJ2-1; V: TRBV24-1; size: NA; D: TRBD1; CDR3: CATSEAGTGYNEQFF; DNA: TGTGCCACCAGTGAGGCCGGGACAGGCTACAATGAGCAGTTCTTC
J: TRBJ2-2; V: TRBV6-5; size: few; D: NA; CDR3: CASSYSGWAGELFF; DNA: TGTGCCAGCAGTTACTCAGGGTGGGCCGGGGAGCTGTTTTTT
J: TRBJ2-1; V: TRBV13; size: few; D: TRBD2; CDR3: CASSLTSGRASEQFF; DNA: TGTGCCAGCAGCTTAACTAGCGGGAGGGCCAGTGAGCAGTTCTTC
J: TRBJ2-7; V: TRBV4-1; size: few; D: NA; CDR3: CASSQVDLAAYEQYF; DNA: TGCGCCAGCAGCCAAGTCGATCTTGCAGCCTACGAGCAGTACTTC
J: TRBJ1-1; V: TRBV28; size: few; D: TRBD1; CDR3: CASSIISIRTGTGNTEAFF; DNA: TGTGCCAGCAGCATCATCTCCATTAGGACAGGGACGGGGAACACTGAAGCTTTCTTT
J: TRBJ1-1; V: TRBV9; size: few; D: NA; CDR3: CASAQGRNTEAFF; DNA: TGTGCCAGCGCACAGGGACGGAACACTGAAGCTTTCTTT
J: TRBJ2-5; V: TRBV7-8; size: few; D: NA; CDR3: CASSLSGGLQETQYF; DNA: TGTGCCAGCAGCTTATCTGGCGGCCTCCAAGAGACCCAGTACTTC
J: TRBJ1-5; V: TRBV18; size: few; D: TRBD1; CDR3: CASSQDLPGTEDQPQHF; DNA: TGTGCCAGCTCACAAGATCTTCCAGGGACAGAAGATCAGCCCCAGCATTTT
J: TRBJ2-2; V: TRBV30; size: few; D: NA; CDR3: CAWTAGPLNTGELFF; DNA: TGTGCCTGGACTGCCGGGCCATTGAACACCGGGGAGCTGTTTTTT
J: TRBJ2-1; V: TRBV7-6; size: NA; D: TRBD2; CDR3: CASSKREGAYNEQFF; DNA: TGTGCCAGCAGCAAGCGGGAGGGGGCCTACAATGAGCAGTTCTTC
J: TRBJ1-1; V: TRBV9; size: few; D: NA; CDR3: CASSVAPEEEAFF; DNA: TGTGCCAGCAGCGTAGCCCCCGAAGAGGAAGCTTTCTTT
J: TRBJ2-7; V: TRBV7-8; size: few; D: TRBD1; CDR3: CASSLAVRGPEQYF; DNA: TGTGCCAGCAGCTTAGCAGTCAGGGGGCCCGAGCAGTACTTC
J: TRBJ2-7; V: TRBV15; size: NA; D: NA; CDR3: CATSSDFSSYEQYF; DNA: TGTGCCACCAGCAGTGACTTCAGTTCCTACGAGCAGTACTTC
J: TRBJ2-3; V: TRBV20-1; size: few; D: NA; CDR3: CSARVTGQHTQYF; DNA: TGCAGTGCTAGAGTAACTGGCCAGCATACGCAGTATTTT
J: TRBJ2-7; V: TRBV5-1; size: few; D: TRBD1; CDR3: CASSWDSNEQYF; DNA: TGCGCCAGCAGCTGGGACAGCAACGAGCAGTACTTC
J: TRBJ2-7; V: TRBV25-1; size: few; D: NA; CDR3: CASSEYFQDSNSYEQYF; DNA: TGTGCCAGCAGTGAATACTTTCAGGATTCTAACTCCTACGAGCAGTACTTC
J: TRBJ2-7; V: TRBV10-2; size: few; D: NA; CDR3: CASSGDTTSEQYF; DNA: TGCGCCAGCAGCGGGGACACAACCTCCGAGCAGTACTTC
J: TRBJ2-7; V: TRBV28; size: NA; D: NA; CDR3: CASSLRDGTYEQYF; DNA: TGTGCCAGCAGCCTCCGGGACGGGACCTACGAGCAGTACTTC
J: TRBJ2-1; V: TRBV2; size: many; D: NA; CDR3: CASTQGGNEQFF; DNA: TGTGCCAGCACACAAGGGGGCAATGAGCAGTTCTTC
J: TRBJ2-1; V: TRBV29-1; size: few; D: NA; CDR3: CSAVTLRGRGNEQFF; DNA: TGCAGCGCCGTTACGCTACGGGGGCGAGGCAATGAGCAGTTCTTC
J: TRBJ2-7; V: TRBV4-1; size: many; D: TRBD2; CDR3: CASSQVARLAGALEQYF; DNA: TGCGCCAGCAGCCAAGTTGCCCGACTAGCGGGAGCCCTCGAGCAGTACTTC
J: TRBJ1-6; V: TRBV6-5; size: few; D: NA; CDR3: CASSDQSSYNSPLHF; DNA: TGTGCCAGCAGTGATCAGAGCTCCTATAATTCACCCCTCCACTTT
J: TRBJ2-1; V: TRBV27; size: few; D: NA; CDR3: CASSFFPDNEQFF; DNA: TGTGCCAGCAGTTTTTTCCCAGACAATGAGCAGTTCTTC
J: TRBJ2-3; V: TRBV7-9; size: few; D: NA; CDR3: CASSQETDTQYF; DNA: TGTGCCAGCAGCCAGGAGACAGATACGCAGTATTTT